The 21 T cell receptor beta chains listed next were all sequenced from one sample in a study of T cell responses to AZD1222 COVID-19 vaccine. The protocol was immunoSEQ multiplex PCR, while the TCRdb copy is restricted to in-frame clones and leaves out a portion. The table shows fewer than 150,000 clones, with approximately 86% occurring only once. This specimen consisted of peripheral blood, obtained 28 days after the second AZD1222 dose. These receptors were obtained from an adult who received the AZD1222 COVID-19 vaccine.

The chain has TRBV6-1 and TRBJ2-1, with D possibly being TRBD2 (6 bases). V was pared by 3 bases and J by 10 bases, with 7 bases between. Germline-derived CDR1 and CDR2 are MNHNS and SASEGT. The CDR3 runs 11 residues. CDR3 nucleotides: TGTGCCAGCAGTGACGGAGGGGAGCAGTTCTTC. Amino acid sequence: CASSDGGEQFF.

This chain connects TRBV29-1 to TRBJ1-2; D unclear. The germline V and J ends were trimmed by 6 bases and 4 bases, with 9 bases remaining between them. CDR3 length: 11 amino acids. Germline V lookup: CDR1 SQVTM, CDR2 ANQGSEA. The CDR3 reads CSVMEGYGYTF. CDR3 DNA: TGCAGCGTGATGGAGGGCTATGGCTACACCTTC.

The count of this clone is one. The gene calls are TRBV12-3 or TRBV12-4 and TRBJ2-3; D tentatively reads TRBD1 or TRBD2 (6 bases each). V lost 5 bases to trimming and J lost 4 bases, with 10 bases between them. This CDR3 is 13 amino acids long. CDR3 nucleotides: TGTGCCAGCAGTAGGGGGGCTGCAGATACGCAGTATTTT. Its translation: CASSRGAADTQYF.

CDR3: CASSRTDSSYNEQFF. For the CDR3, the DNA is TGTGCCAGCAGCCGGACAGATAGCTCCTACAATGAGCAGTTCTTC. The chain has TRBV27 and TRBJ2-1, with a possible D match to TRBD1 (6 bases). This CDR3 comprises 15 residues. V was pared by 6 bases and J by 0 bases, with 12 bases between. Germline values: CDR1 MNHEY, CDR2 SMNVEV (reference sequence).

The V gene is TRBV28, the J gene TRBJ1-6; perhaps TRBD1 as D (5 bases). CDR1 is MDHEN and CDR2 is SYDVKM in the germline V gene. Trimming took 5 bases from V and 7 from J, leaving 12 bases between them. This CDR3 has 14 residues. CDR3: CASSPGGANSPLHF. The CDR3 bases are TGTGCCAGCAGTCCCGGAGGGGCGAATTCACCCCTCCACTTT.

CDR3 nucleotide sequence: TGTGCCAGCAGTCATCCTAATCAGCCCCAGCATTTT. Residues: CASSHPNQPQHF. The chain is built from TRBV6-2 or TRBV6-3 and TRBJ1-5; D unclear. Germline loops: CDR1 MNHEY, CDR2 SVGEGT. V lost 5 bases and J 4 bases, leaving 6 bases between the germline ends. CDR3 size: 12 residues.

The chain employs TRBV7-9 and TRBJ2-5; D not certain. Trimming took off 3 bases at V and 1 base at J, with 9 bases between the two ends. The CDR3 totals 14 residues. CDR1 and CDR2 (germline): SEHNR, FQNEAQ (reference sequence). Here the CDR3 reads CASSFMAFQETQYF. Written as DNA, the CDR3 is TGTGCCAGCAGCTTTATGGCCTTCCAAGAGACCCAGTACTTC. Supplemented by reference TRBV7-9 and TRBJ2-5, the full variable domain reads DTGVSQNPRHKITKRGQNVTFRCDPISEHNRLYWYRQTLGQGPEFLTYFQNEAQLEKSRLLSDRFSAERPKGSFSTLEIQRTEQGDSAMYLCASSFMAFQETQYFGPGTRLLVL.

The chain couples TRBV18 to TRBJ1-4; D is ambiguous. Germline assignment: CDR1 KGHSH and CDR2 LQKENI. The CDR3 spans 13 residues. Trimming cost V 6 bases and J 5 bases, with 10 bases left between them. CDR3 coding DNA: TGTGCCAGCTCCCGATCGGGGAATGAAAAACTGTTTTTT. Translation gives CASSRSGNEKLFF.

As regards this clone: A junction boundary mismatches the germline segment, possibly from a read error. Other nucleotide sequences in the sample specify the same CDR3. The rearrangement uses TRBV6-5 and TRBJ1-1; weak D call: TRBD1 (6 bases). The CDR3 loop spans 14 amino acids. The V gene's germline CDR1 is MNHEY and CDR2 SVGAGI. The chain's CDR3 is CASRKQGMNTEAFF. In DNA form, the CDR3 reads TGTGCCAGCAGAAAACAGGGTATGAACACTGAGGCTTTCTTT.

This chain uses TRBV19 with TRBJ1-5, with D unresolved. The CDR3 extends over 14 amino acids. Trimming stripped 11 bases from V and 0 bases from J, with 14 bases between. Looked up from germline, CDR1 is LNHDA and CDR2 is SQIVND (reference sequence). In DNA form, the CDR3 reads TGTGCCTCTACCGAGGGCGATAGCAATCAGCCCCAGCATTTT. Encoded protein: CASTEGDSNQPQHF.

Here the CDR3 DNA reads TGTGCCAGCAGTGACTCGACTGACTCTGGGGCCAACGTCCTGACTTTC. Translated: CASSDSTDSGANVLTF. The gene calls are TRBV6-4 and TRBJ2-6; unclear D gene. Germline CDR1 is MRHNA and CDR2 is SNTAGT. The CDR3 is 16 residues long. Trimming removed 0 bases from V and 0 bases from J, with 6 bases in between.

V usage is TRBV13 and J usage is TRBJ2-1; D is ambiguous. Looked up from germline, CDR1 is PRHDT and CDR2 is FYEKMQ (reference sequence). The V end was cut by 5 bases, the J end by 4 bases, with 6 bases between. The CDR3 runs to 12 residues. The CDR3: CASSPRYNEQFF. DNA of the CDR3: TGTGCCAGCAGCCCCCGTTACAATGAGCAGTTCTTC.

This clone was detected once. CDR3 sequence reads: CASSQQREGGNYGYTF. CDR3 DNA: TGCGCCAGCAGCCAGCAAAGAGAGGGTGGCAACTATGGCTACACCTTC. The genes are TRBV4-3 and TRBJ1-2; D remains ambiguous. V lost 3 bases and J lost 2, with 16 bases in between. Germline values: CDR1 LGHNA, CDR2 YSLEER. CDR3 length: 16 residues.

The gene calls are TRBV7-9 and TRBJ2-1; maybe TRBD1 (5 bases). V was pared by 5 bases and J by 2 bases, with 25 bases between. The CDR3 runs 19 residues. Per the germline V gene, CDR1 is SEHNR and CDR2 is FQNEAQ (reference sequence). CDR3 nucleotides: TGTGCCAGCAGCCTCAGGGCCAGGGTATCTCACTTCACCTACAATGAGCAGTTCTTC. It specifies CASSLRARVSHFTYNEQFF.

Here the CDR3 DNA reads TGTGCCAGCAGCGCTGATAGGGGGAGCAATCAGCCCCAGCATTTT. It specifies CASSADRGSNQPQHF. The chain is built from TRBV25-1 and TRBJ1-5; perhaps TRBD1 as D (6 bases). The CDR3 spans 15 residues. Germline loops: CDR1 MGHDK, CDR2 SYGVNS. V was clipped by 6 bases and J by 1 base, with 13 bases between them. Full variable domain (outside the CDR3, taken from reference TRBV25-1 and TRBJ1-5): EADIYQTPRYLVIGTGKKITLECSQTMGHDKMYWYQQDPGMELHLIHYSYGVNSTEKGDLSSESTVSRIRTEHFPLTLESARPSHTSQYLCASSADRGSNQPQHFGDGTRLSIL.

The J gene is TRBJ2-1, the V gene TRBV5-1, with 14 positions matching TRBD2. Germline lookup yields CDR1 SGHRS and CDR2 YFSETQ. V lost 4 bases, J lost 6 bases, and 9 bases stayed unmatched. The length of the CDR3 is 17 residues. The CDR3 nucleotides are TGCGCCAGCAGCGGCAGACTAGCGGGGGGGCATCCCAATGAGCAGTTCTTC. Its translation is CASSGRLAGGHPNEQFF.

The chain joins TRBV5-4 to TRBJ2-5; 14 bases map to TRBD2. The ends lost 4 bases at V and 1 base at J; junction bases unmatched: 15. The CDR3 covers 20 residues. CDR1 SGHNT and CDR2 YYREEE come from the germline V gene (reference sequence). The CDR3 sequence is CASSGEFGTSGSRGQETQYF. The CDR3 DNA sequence: TGTGCCAGCAGCGGCGAATTCGGGACTAGCGGGAGTCGGGGCCAAGAGACCCAGTACTTC.

The chain uses TRBV7-2 and TRBJ2-2; no firm D call. Germline-derived CDR1 and CDR2 are SGHTA and FQGNSA. Trimming pared 4 bases from V and 5 bases from J, leaving 5 bases between. The CDR3 has 12 amino acids. CDR3 bases: TGTGCCAGCAGCTCGCCGACCGGGGAGCTGTTTTTT. Its protein product is CASSSPTGELFF.

Here the CDR3 reads CASSYRGNMNTEAFF. CDR3 nucleotide sequence: TGTGCCAGCAGCTATCGGGGGAATATGAACACTGAAGCTTTCTTT. V usage is TRBV2 and J usage is TRBJ1-1; TRBD1 might be the D (5 bases). V lost 6 bases and J 0 bases, leaving 14 bases between the germline ends. The CDR3 covers 15 residues. In germline, CDR1 is SNHLY, CDR2 FYNNEI. Based on the CDR3 plus reference TRBV2 and TRBJ1-1, the full variable domain is EPEVTQTPSHQVTQMGQEVILRCVPISNHLYFYWYRQILGQKVEFLVSFYNNEISEKSEIFDDQFSVERPDGSNFTLKIRSTKLEDSAMYFCASSYRGNMNTEAFFGQGTRLTVV.

This clone has just one count. The genes are TRBV6-6 and TRBJ1-6, with a possible D match to TRBD1 (5 bases). Per germline, CDR1 MNHNY and CDR2 SVGAGI (reference sequence). This CDR3 has 16 residues. Trimming removed 2 bases from V and 5 bases from J, with 13 bases in between. The CDR3 spells CASSYGGHSDNSPLHF. The CDR3 region has the DNA TGTGCCAGCAGTTACGGCGGACACTCAGATAATTCACCCCTCCACTTT.

The rearrangement uses TRBV6-2 or TRBV6-3 and TRBJ2-5; possible D gene TRBD2, 6 bases. V was shortened by 0 bases and J by 4 bases, with 12 bases between the two germline ends. The CDR3 extends over 15 amino acids. The germline V gene encodes CDR1 MNHEY and CDR2 SVGEGT. The DNA for the CDR3 is TGTGCCAGCAGTTACTCGCGGGGCGAAATAGAGACCCAGTACTTC. Its translation: CASSYSRGEIETQYF.